The rows below give T cell receptor beta chains drawn from one sample of a study of tumor and adjacent non-tumor tissue in lung cancer. TCRdb recomputed calls from the multiplex PCR reads with MiXCR, one row per CDR3 protein. The table shows roughly 150,000 distinct CDR3 sequences, with approximately 72% occurring only once. Sequenced input: lung tumor tissue. The source of these receptors is a man aged 55 to 70 with small cell lung cancer. CDR3s include the opening cysteine and the closing phenylalanine or tryptophan. The order of the fields is clone size, J gene, V gene, D gene, CDR3 DNA, CDR3 protein. The D gene is left open where the match is weak. For some rows the clone size is stated as once, few or many, or as a class when expanded; others skip it.

. TRBJ2-1 TRBV12-3/TRBV12-4 TRBD2 TGTGCCAGCAGCCTATTCTCTCTGGGAACTGCGGCGGGAGGGTACAATGAGCAGTTCTTC CASSLFSLGTAAGGYNEQFF
. TRBJ2-3 TRBV29-1 . TGCAGCGTTCTACTAAGACAGGCCTCTGACACAGATACGCAGTATTTT CSVLLRQASDTDTQYF
. TRBJ2-3 TRBV6-6 TRBD2 TGTGCCAGCAGCCCCGGGCTAGCGGAAAACTCAGATATGCAGTATTTT CASSPGLAENSDMQYF
. TRBJ2-3 TRBV20-1 . TGCAGTGCTAGGGACCCTCGGATAGATACGCAGTATTTT CSARDPRIDTQYF
. TRBJ2-7 TRBV4-1 TRBD2 TGCGCCAGCAGCCCAAAGGGACTAGCGGGATTAAGGAGCTCCTACGAGCCGTACTTT CASSPKGLAGLRSSYEPYF
. TRBJ1-2 TRBV18 . TGTGCCAGCTCCCCTACCGGGACGACGGACTATGGCTACACCTTC CASSPTGTTDYGYTF
once TRBJ1-5 TRBV6-1 TRBD1 TGTGCCAGCAGTCCTCTTCACGGACAGGGTAATCAGCCCCAGCATTTT CASSPLHGQGNQPQHF
. TRBJ2-1 TRBV18 TRBD2 TGTGCCAGCTCAATGGGGGGGACCAATGAGCAGTTCTTC CASSMGGTNEQFF
. TRBJ2-1 TRBV5-4 TRBD2 TGTGCCAGGAGCGCCGGACTAGCTGGTGAGCAGTTCTTC CARSAGLAGEQFF
. TRBJ2-1 TRBV11-1 TRBD1 TGTGCCAGCAGCCCACAGGGGTCCTCCTACCATGAGCAGTTCTTC CASSPQGSSYHEQFF
many TRBJ2-1 TRBV6-1 TRBD2 TGTGCCAGCACGCCTCTAGCGGCTGCCTACAATGAGCAGTTCTTC CASTPLAAAYNEQFF
. TRBJ1-2 TRBV12-3/TRBV12-4 . TGTGCCAGCAGTTTAGGGGACAAATATGGCTACACCTTC CASSLGDKYGYTF
. TRBJ2-7 TRBV6-1 . TGTGCCAGCAGTTTTCCTGGCGAGCAGTACTTC CASSFPGEQYF
. TRBJ1-1 TRBV12-3/TRBV12-4 . TGTACCAGCAGTTTCGACTTGAACACTGAAGCTTTCTTT CTSSFDLNTEAFF
. TRBJ2-3 TRBV12-3/TRBV12-4 . TGTGTCAGCAGTTTCGAGGGTCTCTTCACAGATACGCCGTATTTT CVSSFEGLFTDTPYF
. TRBJ2-1 TRBV12-3/TRBV12-4 . TGTGCCAGCAGTCCTGGGGGTGGGGTTGGGGTGCAGTTCTTC CASSPGGGVGVQFF
many TRBJ2-3 TRBV5-1 TRBD2 TGCGCCAGCAGCTTTGGACTAGCGGGAATCACAGATACGCAGTATTTT CASSFGLAGITDTQYF
few TRBJ2-1 TRBV20-1 TRBD2 TGCAGTGCTAGGGGGGCGGGAGGGGGTGAGCAGTTCTTC CSARGAGGGEQFF
few TRBJ1-6 TRBV18 . TGTGCCAGCTCACCTCCCGGCAGGAGCTCACCCCTCCACTTT CASSPPGRSSPLHF
few TRBJ2-1 TRBV24-1 . TGTGCCACCAGTGGTCCAGGGTGGTACAATGAGCAGTTCTTC CATSGPGWYNEQFF
. TRBJ2-2 TRBV11-2 TRBD2 TGCGCCAGGAGCTTAGATCCACTAACGGGAGGAGGAACCGGGGAGCTGTTTTTT CARSLDPLTGGGTGELFF
. TRBJ1-3 TRBV12-3/TRBV12-4 . TGTGCCAGCAGTTCGGGGCTAATGTCTGGAAACACCATATATTTT CASSSGLMSGNTIYF
. TRBJ2-7 TRBV9 . TGTGCCAGCAATATCGGGAGCGGCTATGAGCAGTACTTC CASNIGSGYEQYF
. TRBJ2-5 TRBV11-2 . TGTGCCAGCAACTCAGTGCGGGGTACAGAGACCCAGTACTTC CASNSVRGTETQYF
. TRBJ2-3 TRBV11-2 . TGTGCCAGCTGCTTAGAGGATATGCAGTATTTT CASCLEDMQYF
. TRBJ1-5 TRBV20-1 . TGTAGTGCTAGAGCGGGTCGTCAGCCCCAGCATTTT CSARAGRQPQHF
. TRBJ2-7 TRBV7-9 . TGTGTCAGCAGCGGCATCAACAGGGAGTATGAGCAGTACTTC CVSSGINREYEQYF
. TRBJ2-2 TRBV7-8 TRBD1 TGTGCCGGCAACTCAAAACAGGGGGACACCGGGGAGCTGTTTTTT CAGNSKQGDTGELFF
many TRBJ2-5 TRBV11-2 . TGTGCCAGCAGCCTTACAGGGGAGACCCAGTACTTC CASSLTGETQYF
. TRBJ2-3 TRBV5-1 TRBD2 TGCGCCAGCAGCTCAGCTGTAGCGGGACTTACGCAGTATTTT CASSSAVAGLTQYF
. TRBJ2-6 TRBV28 TRBD1 TGTGCCAGCAGCCTACTGGGACAGGGGGCTGGGGCCAACGTCCTGACTTTC CASSLLGQGAGANVLTF
. TRBJ2-7 TRBV11-2 . TGTGCCAGTAGCTTAGAGTGGAAGGTGAGCTACGAGCAGTGCTTC CASSLEWKVSYEQCF
many TRBJ2-1 TRBV6-1 TRBD2 TGTGCCAGCAGCGAGACTAGCGGAATCTACAATGAGCAGTTCTTC CASSETSGIYNEQFF
. TRBJ1-6 TRBV11-3 . TGTGCCAGCAGTGGACAAGGTAATAATTCATCCCTCCACTTT CASSGQGNNSSLHF
. TRBJ2-7 TRBV29-1 TRBD1 TGCAGCGCCACCCCCCCGGGACAGGGAATTTACGAGCAGTACTTC CSATPPGQGIYEQYF
. TRBJ2-1 TRBV6-5 TRBD2 TGTGCCAGCATTTACTCGCCTAGCGGGCTTTCCTACAATGAGCAGTTTTTC CASIYSPSGLSYNEQFF
. TRBJ1-2 TRBV20-1 . TGCAGTGCTAGCCCTACATGCGTCGGGGGCTACACCTTC CSASPTCVGGYTF
many TRBJ2-1 TRBV5-4 TRBD2 TGTGCCAGCAGCTTAGGGCTAGCGGGAAATGAGCAGTTCTTC CASSLGLAGNEQFF
. TRBJ2-5 TRBV5-1 . TGCGCCAGCAGCTTGCAGGCGGGAATAATGGGGACCCAGTACTTC CASSLQAGIMGTQYF
. TRBJ2-1 TRBV20-1 . TGCAGTGCTATAGAACTAGTGGGACCGGGCAATAAGCAGTTCTTC CSAIELVGPGNKQFF
. TRBJ2-3 TRBV5-5 . TGTGCCAGCAGCTTGGCATTCCGGCCGGATAGCATAGATACGCAGTATTTT CASSLAFRPDSIDTQYF
. TRBJ2-5 TRBV6-1 . TGTGCCAGCAGCGTCTGGGGGGCGCGAAAGACCCAGTACTTC CASSVWGARKTQYF
. TRBJ2-1 TRBV5-1 . TGCGCCAGCAGCTTGGGACAGGCTAACAATGAGCAGTTCTTC CASSLGQANNEQFF
. TRBJ2-5 TRBV4-2 . TGTGCCAGCAGCCAAGACGGGAAAGACTTCGAGACCCAGTACTTC CASSQDGKDFETQYF
. TRBJ1-6 TRBV7-3 TRBD1 TGTGCCAGCAGCTTCGACAGGGGAAACTCACCCCTCCACTTT CASSFDRGNSPLHF
. TRBJ2-5 TRBV28 TRBD2 TGTGCCAGCAGTACCGGGTGGGGCGGGAGGCTTCGGGAGACCCAGTCCTTC CASSTGWGGRLRETQSF
. TRBJ2-5 TRBV20-1 . TGCAGTGCAGGACTGACAGTTCAAGAGATCCAGTACTTC CSAGLTVQEIQYF
. TRBJ2-3 TRBV20-1 . TGCAGTGCTAGAGGAGCTAGCAGGGACACAGATACGCAGTATTTT CSARGASRDTDTQYF
. TRBJ1-5 TRBV20-1 . TGCAGTGAAGATTGGGGGTCTGATAGCAATCAGCCCCAGCATTTT CSEDWGSDSNQPQHF
medium-sized TRBJ2-7 TRBV11-3 TRBD1 TGTGCCAGCACCCGACAGGGCTATTACGAGCAGTACTTC CASTRQGYYEQYF
. TRBJ2-6 TRBV11-1 . TGTGCCGGCAGTCAGACGGCGGGGTCTGGGGCCAACGTCCTGACTTTC CAGSQTAGSGANVLTF
many TRBJ1-2 TRBV20-1 . TGCAGTGCTAGAGAAATATCCCCCGCAGGCTCGTATGGCTACACCTTC CSAREISPAGSYGYTF
. TRBJ2-1 TRBV5-4 . TGTGCCAGCACCGGGCGTTACAATGAGCAGTCTTTC CASTGRYNEQSF
few TRBJ1-2 TRBV12-3/TRBV12-4 . TGTGCCAGCAGCTCCAGGGTAGGGGCTAACTATGGCTACACCTTC CASSSRVGANYGYTF
. TRBJ2-1 TRBV11-2 . TGTGTCTGCAGCTTTATTCAGGGGTTGTCAGGAGAGCAGTTCTTC CVCSFIQGLSGEQFF
. TRBJ2-3 TRBV20-1 TRBD2 TGCAGTGCCCCTAGCGGGAGGAACACAGATACGCGGTATTTT CSAPSGRNTDTRYF
. TRBJ2-2 TRBV9 . TGTGCCAGCAGCCAGTTCATTGGATCCACCGGGGAGCTGTTTTTT CASSQFIGSTGELFF
. TRBJ2-5 TRBV28 . TGTACCAGCACACCATGGGGCGGACAAAAGACCCAGCACTTC CTSTPWGGQKTQHF
. TRBJ2-3 TRBV7-9 TRBD2 TGTACCAGCGTCTCCGGGACTAGCTTTGGGATCACAGATACGCAGTATTTT CTSVSGTSFGITDTQYF